This TCR beta chain was sequenced for a study of T cell repertoires in cytomegalovirus infection (dated by TCRdb to the late 2010s). As for the study more broadly: Alongside well-studied HLA-B-restricted epitopes, the peptide stimulations were aimed at recently identified HLA-C-restricted CMV epitopes, whose presentation resists viral immunomodulation. Donor HLA type was relevant to the analysis, as public TCR beta signatures indicated carriage of CMV infection together with the matching HLA type. Overall study outcomes, separate from this receptor: The ex vivo response was dominated by HLA-C-restricted CMV-specific TCR beta clonotypes, which also provided the single most frequent clonotype in two of eight donors. In both this cohort and an independent cohort of more than 350 donors, the cumulative frequency of public TCR beta family members distinguished carriers of CMV infection plus the relevant HLA type.

This sample's treatment or condition label indicates: in vitro stimulation with specific CMV peptide epitopes to enrich CMV-specific T cells. This clonotype has only a few counts. Which antigen it targets is not known. The record has no base qualities; no much larger clone is one base away. For CDR1 and CDR2, the germline V gene lists MNHEY and SVGEGT. At the junction V is shortened by 6 bases and J by 4 bases, with 13 bases in between. The CDR3 runs 14 residues from the cysteine to the phenylalanine. Solely the CDR3 DNA is kept, with 42 bases framed from the first base. Reads for this sample came from an Illumina HiSeq 1500. The raw public data were reprocessed by TCRdb itself: fastp quality trimming at Q25, MiXCR clonotype calling, in-frame beta chains only. Every entry covers one CDR3 protein and lists the most common genes and DNA from its rows. The sample table records approximately 70,000 distinct CDR3 sequences; 20% of these occur just once. 55% to 75% of the sample goes to the ten largest clones.

The source is a human donor in good health (CMV status not recorded). Some clones in this sample may be carry-over from other donors' samples. Recombination joined TRBV6-2 or TRBV6-3 with TRBJ1-5; possibly the D gene is TRBD1, per 5 matching bases. This specimen consisted of CD8+ T cells from cultured PBMCs, obtained from culture after CMV antigen stimulation. The DNA sequence is TGTGCCAGCAGACCAGACAGAGGGAATCAGCCCCAGCATTTT. It translates as CASRPDRGNQPQHF.